Given below is one T cell receptor beta chain in context. Original processing notes: How many nucleated cells were present was estimated from reference gene primer amplification. The repertoire was sequenced with immunoSEQ multiplex PCR; TCRdb's copy has only in-frame clones and lacks some. That table supplies the V and J calls and clone size; D and trimming were determined from the DNA. The top ten clones hold 3.5% to 5.5% of a sample with over 85,000 clones, more than 75% of them seen once. This sample stems from a study of blood T cell repertoires in COVID-19. On the study more broadly: Samples came from the United States, Italy and Spain, spanning acute and convalescent COVID-19. PBMCs, B-cell-depleted T cells, or T cells provided the cDNA or gDNA that made up the material.

The specimen sequenced was peripheral blood. The sequence derives from a human donor in a cohort sampled during active COVID-19.

CDR3 residues: CASSLVGRATLSGANVLTF. Here the CDR3 DNA reads TGTGCCAGCAGCTTAGTTGGCAGGGCTACTCTATCTGGGGCCAACGTCCTGACTTTC. The chain uses TRBV7-6 and TRBJ2-6, with D tentatively TRBD1 (5 bases). V was clipped by 1 base and J by 1 base, with 17 bases between them. Germline V lookup: CDR1 SGHVS, CDR2 FNYEAQ. The CDR3 is 19 residues long.